This TCR beta chain was sequenced for a study of regulatory T cells in long-lasting Graves disease. Study observations and caveats: Favoring TRBV28, TRBJ1-2 and TRBJ2-5 was a feature seen in persistent disease.

This clonotype occurred a few times. Its antigen is unknown. Arm-PCR of CDR3 regions and iRepertoire HTBI primers were the basis on which TCR beta libraries were built. TCRdb recomputed calls from the multiplex PCR reads with MiXCR, one row per CDR3 protein. The repertoire holds roughly 250,000 distinct CDR3 sequences, with 15% to 20% as singletons. Time point given: newly diagnosed GD, antithyroid drugs for less than 3 months. Scientists built the TCR library using RNA that was extracted from PBMCs. The germline V and J ends were trimmed by 2 bases and 4 bases, with 11 bases remaining between them. In germline, CDR1 is MNHNS, CDR2 SASEGT. The CDR3 is made up of 15 amino acids. These data were likewise used in another study, on T cells in Graves' hyperthyroidism and ophthalmopathy. That study adds: Disease duration under 2 months; hyperthyroidism patients were aged 18 to 65.

V is TRBV6-1 and J is TRBJ1-4; D gene uncertain. The material sequenced was peripheral blood mononuclear cells (PBMCs), taken at new diagnosis, from a patient treated with antithyroid drugs. The source is a woman in her 30s with Graves disease. The CDR3 sequence: CASSETGVLNEKLFF. DNA for the CDR3: TGTGCCAGCAGTGAAACGGGAGTGCTTAATGAAAAACTGTTTTTT.